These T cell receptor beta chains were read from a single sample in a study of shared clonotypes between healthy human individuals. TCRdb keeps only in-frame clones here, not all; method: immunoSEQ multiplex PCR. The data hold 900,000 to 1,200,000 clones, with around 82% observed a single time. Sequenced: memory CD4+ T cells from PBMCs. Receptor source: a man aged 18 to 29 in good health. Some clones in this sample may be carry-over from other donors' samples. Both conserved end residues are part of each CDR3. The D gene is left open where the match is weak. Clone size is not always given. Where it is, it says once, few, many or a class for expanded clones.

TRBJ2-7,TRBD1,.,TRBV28,TGTGCCAGCAGTTTACCGACAGGGAAGGACGAGCAGTACTTC,CASSLPTGKDEQYF
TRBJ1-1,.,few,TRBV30,TGTGCCTGGAGTGTTGGAGGGGAAGCTTTCTTT,CAWSVGGEAFF
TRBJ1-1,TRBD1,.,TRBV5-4,TGTGCCAGCAGCTTGGGCGGCACAGGGGGGAACACTGAAGCTTTCTTT,CASSLGGTGGNTEAFF
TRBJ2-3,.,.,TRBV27,TGTGCCAGCAGTTTGAAGTTCGCAGATACGCAGTATTTT,CASSLKFADTQYF
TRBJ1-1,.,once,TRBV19,TGTGCCAGTGGGGACATCTCGAACACTGAAGCTTTCTTT,CASGDISNTEAFF
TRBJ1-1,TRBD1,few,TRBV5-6,TGTGCCAGCAGCCGAGGGACAGGGGGCGACACTGAAGCTTTCTTT,CASSRGTGGDTEAFF
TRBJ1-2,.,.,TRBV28,TGTGCCAGCAGTGAATACAGGGATGGCTACACCTTC,CASSEYRDGYTF
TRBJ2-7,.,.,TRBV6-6,TGTGCCAGCAGCGCAGGGGTCTACGAGCAGTACTTC,CASSAGVYEQYF
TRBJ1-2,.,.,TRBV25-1,TGTGCCAGCAGTGAACCGGGTCTCCCCTATGGCTACACCTTC,CASSEPGLPYGYTF
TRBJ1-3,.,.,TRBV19,TGTGCCAGTAGTTACCCGGCAGCTCCTGGAAACACCATATATTTT,CASSYPAAPGNTIYF
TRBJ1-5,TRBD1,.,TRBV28,TGTGCCAGCAGTCCTCAGGACAGGTACCAGCATTTT,CASSPQDRYQHF
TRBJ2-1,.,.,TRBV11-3,TGTGCCAGCAGCTTAGATCCCCTTAACCCTGAGCAGTTCTTC,CASSLDPLNPEQFF
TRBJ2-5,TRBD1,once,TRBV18,TGTGCCAGCTCACCGCGGACAGGGTCCCTCCAAGAGACCCAGTACTTC,CASSPRTGSLQETQYF
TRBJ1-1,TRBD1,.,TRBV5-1,TGCGCCAGCAGCTTGGATTGGGTCAGGGGGCGAGAAGCTTTCTTT,CASSLDWVRGREAFF
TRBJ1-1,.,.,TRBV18,TGTGCCAGCTCACCCGCTGCGGGGACTGAAGCTTTCTTT,CASSPAAGTEAFF
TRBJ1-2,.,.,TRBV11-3,TGTGCCAGCAGCTTAATAGTTGGTGGGGTCGGCTATGGCTACACCTTC,CASSLIVGGVGYGYTF
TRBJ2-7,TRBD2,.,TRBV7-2,TGTGCCAGCAGCTTTCAAGCGGGAGCAATATCGGACGAGCAGTACTTC,CASSFQAGAISDEQYF
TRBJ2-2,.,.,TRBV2,TGTGCCAGCAGTGAAGCGTCGGGGCCCGGGGAGCTGTTTTTT,CASSEASGPGELFF
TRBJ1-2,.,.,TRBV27,TGTGCCAGCAGTTTAACGAGGGCGTTCGGTGTGGATGGCTACACCTTC,CASSLTRAFGVDGYTF
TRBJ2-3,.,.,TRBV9,TGTGCCAGCAGCGTCGCGGCCCCCGGGGGCACAGATACGCAGTATTTT,CASSVAAPGGTDTQYF
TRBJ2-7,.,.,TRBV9,TGTGCCAGCAGCGTAGGAGGTTTGGCAGGGTCCGACGAGCAGTACTTC,CASSVGGLAGSDEQYF
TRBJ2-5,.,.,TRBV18,TGTGCCAGCTCACCTCTCGGGTCCCAAGAGACCCAGTACTTC,CASSPLGSQETQYF
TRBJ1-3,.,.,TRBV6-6,TGTGCCAGCAGTTACACAGGGCAAGAAAACACCATATATTTT,CASSYTGQENTIYF
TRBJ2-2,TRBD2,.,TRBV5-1,TGCGCCAGCAGGGCGGGACTAGCGGCGAACACCGGGGAGCTGTTTTTT,CASRAGLAANTGELFF
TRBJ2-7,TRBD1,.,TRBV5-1,TGCGCCAGCAGCTTGGGGAGTCGGACAGGGGGCTCCTACGAGCAGTACTTC,CASSLGSRTGGSYEQYF
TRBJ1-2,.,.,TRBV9,TGTGCCAGCAGCCCTAAGTTGGAAGGCGGCTACACCTTC,CASSPKLEGGYTF
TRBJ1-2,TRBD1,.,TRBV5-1,TGCGCCAGCAGCTTTTCCCCCGGGGACAGCTATGGCTACACCTTC,CASSFSPGDSYGYTF
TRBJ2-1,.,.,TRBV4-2,TGTGCCAGCAGCCAAGATTTGGGGCGGGGGCAGTTCTTC,CASSQDLGRGQFF
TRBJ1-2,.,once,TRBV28,TGTGCCAGCAGTCCCACGGGGGCCTATGGCTACACCTTC,CASSPTGAYGYTF
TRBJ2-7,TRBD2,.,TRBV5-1,TGCGCCAGCGGTCTTAGCGGGGTATACGAGCAGTACTTC,CASGLSGVYEQYF
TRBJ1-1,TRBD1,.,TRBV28,TGTGCCAGCAGTTTAGCGACAGGGCATGAAGCTTTCTTT,CASSLATGHEAFF
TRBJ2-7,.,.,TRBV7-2,TGTGCCAGCAGCTTAGGACGGGAGTACGGCGAGCAGTACTTC,CASSLGREYGEQYF
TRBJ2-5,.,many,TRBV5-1,TGCGCCAGTTCCGGGTTAAAGGGAGAAGAGACCCAGTACTTC,CASSGLKGEETQYF
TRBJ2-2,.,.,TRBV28,TGTGCCAGCAGTTCGACTCGAAACACCGGGGAGCTGTTTTTT,CASSSTRNTGELFF
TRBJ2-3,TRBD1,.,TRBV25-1,TGTGCCAGCAGCGGGCTGGACAGGAGTTCCTCAGATACGCAGTATTTT,CASSGLDRSSSDTQYF
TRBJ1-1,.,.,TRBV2,TGTGCCAGCAGTCCGAGGGAGACACGGGATGGTGAAGCTTTCTTT,CASSPRETRDGEAFF
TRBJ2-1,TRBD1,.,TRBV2,TGTGCCAGCAGGTCCGGCACCGGGACAGGGAGGCCCAATGAGCAGTTCTTC,CASRSGTGTGRPNEQFF
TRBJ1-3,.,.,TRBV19,TGTGCCAGTACCCGGCAGATTGGAAACACCATATATTTT,CASTRQIGNTIYF
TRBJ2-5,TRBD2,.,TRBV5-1,TGCGCCAGCAGCAAAGGACTAGCGGGTGAGACCCAGTACTTC,CASSKGLAGETQYF
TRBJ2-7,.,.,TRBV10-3,TGTGCCATCAGTGAGTCCCCGGGGCACTCCTACGAGCAGTACTTC,CAISESPGHSYEQYF
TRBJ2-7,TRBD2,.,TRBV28,TGTGCCAGCAGTTTAAAAACTAGCGGGAGGGCCTACGAGCAGTACTTC,CASSLKTSGRAYEQYF
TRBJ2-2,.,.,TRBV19,TGTGCCAGTAGTACCCAGGCGCAGTACACCGGGGAGCTGTTTTTT,CASSTQAQYTGELFF
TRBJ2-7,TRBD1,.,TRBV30,TGTGCCTGGAGGGTGACAGGGGGGACCTACGAGCAGTACTTC,CAWRVTGGTYEQYF
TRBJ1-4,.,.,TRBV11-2,TGTGCCAGCAGCCGAGCATTAGTTGAAAAACTGTTTTTT,CASSRALVEKLFF
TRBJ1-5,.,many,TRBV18,TGTGCCAGCTCACCACCGAGCAGGGGCGGAAAACAGCCCCAGCATTTT,CASSPPSRGGKQPQHF
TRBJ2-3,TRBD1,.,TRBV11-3,TGTGCCAGCAGCATAAGAGAGGGACAGGGCGGAGATACGCAGTATTTT,CASSIREGQGGDTQYF
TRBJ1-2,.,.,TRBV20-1,TGCAGTGCTAGCGTTAGGGACACCTTC,CSASVRDTF
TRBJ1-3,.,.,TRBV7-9,TGTGCCAGCAGTCCGACAGGAATCTCTGGAAACACCATATATTTT,CASSPTGISGNTIYF
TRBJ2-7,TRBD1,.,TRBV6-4,TGTGCCAGCAGTCAAGACAGGGGGGGCCTACAGTACTTC,CASSQDRGGLQYF
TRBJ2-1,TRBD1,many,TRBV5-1,TGCGCCAGCAGCTTGGAGGGACAGGGGGCCGGCAATGAGCAGTTCTTC,CASSLEGQGAGNEQFF
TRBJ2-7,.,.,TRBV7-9,TGTGCCAGCAGCTTAGATCGGTTTGGGAGTGAGCAGTACTTC,CASSLDRFGSEQYF
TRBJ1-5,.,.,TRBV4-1,TGCGCCAGCAGCCAAGGTAGGGGGGAGAGGCAGCCCCAGCATTTT,CASSQGRGERQPQHF
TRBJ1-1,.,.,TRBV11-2,TGTGCCAGCAGCCCCGGGGCGGCGCGCACTGAAGCTTTCTTT,CASSPGAARTEAFF
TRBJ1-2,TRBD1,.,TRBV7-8,TGTGCCAGCAGCTTAGTTCTGGGGACAGGGTATGGCTACACCTTC,CASSLVLGTGYGYTF